These 20 T cell receptor beta chains were sequenced from one sample in a study of blood T cell repertoires in COVID-19. Only in-frame clones appear in the TCRdb table, and some are missing; sequencing was by immunoSEQ multiplex PCR. The data show about 160,000 clones, with more than 60% seen just once and about 7.8% held by the top ten. Sequencing used peripheral blood. These receptors all stem from a man aged 55-75 years with acute or convalescent COVID-19.

In this sample, this clone turned up once. The chain uses TRBV15 and TRBJ1-2; D may be TRBD1 (5 bases). The germline V gene encodes CDR1 LNHNV and CDR2 YYDKDF (reference sequence). CDR3 length: 13 residues. V was pared by 4 bases and J by 8 bases, with 14 bases between. This CDR3 reads CATSTGESWGYTF. The DNA for the CDR3 is TGTGCCACCAGCACGGGGGAGTCGTGGGGCTACACCTTC.

The genes are TRBV6-5 and TRBJ1-5; 7 nucleotides align to TRBD1. The CDR3 loop spans 15 amino acids. V dropped 5 bases and J dropped 3; count of bases not matched to a gene: 7. Germline V lookup: CDR1 MNHEY, CDR2 SVGAGI. The CDR3 DNA reads as TGTGCCAGCAGTCCCCCCGGGACAGACAATCAGCCCCAGCATTTT. It is translated as CASSPPGTDNQPQHF.

The gene calls are TRBV24-1 and TRBJ1-1, with D possibly TRBD1 on 5 matching bases. CDR3 length: 12 residues. Looked up from germline, CDR1 is KGHDR and CDR2 is SFDVKD. V was clipped by 4 bases and J by 5 bases, with 7 bases between them. CDR3 loop: CATSESGTEAFF. The CDR3 coding sequence is TGTGCCACCAGTGAGTCAGGGACTGAAGCTTTCTTT.

V gene TRBV30 combines with J gene TRBJ1-1; no definite D call. CDR1 is GTSNPN, CDR2 SVGIG, per germline (reference sequence). Deletions cut 0 bases from V and 6 bases from J, with 20 bases between. This CDR3 is 16 amino acids long. The CDR3 region is CAWSVKVTPAPPEAFF. DNA for the CDR3: TGTGCCTGGAGTGTAAAAGTAACCCCTGCGCCTCCTGAAGCTTTCTTT.

The chain recombines TRBV7-8 with TRBJ2-7; 8 nucleotides agree with TRBD2. CDR1 is SGHVS, CDR2 FQNEAQ, per germline. J lost 0 bases, V lost 4 bases, and 5 bases had no gene match. This CDR3 has 15 amino acids. CDR3 in DNA: TGTGCCAGCAGCTGGGCGGGGGGTTCCTCCTACGAGCAGTACTTC. It specifies CASSWAGGSSYEQYF.

The J gene is TRBJ1-5, the V gene TRBV6-5; TRBD1 matches at 7 bases. Germline lookup yields CDR1 MNHEY and CDR2 SVGAGI. Trimming at V came to 6 bases and at J to 7 bases, leaving 6 bases not matched to a gene. There are 13 residues in the CDR3. CDR3 region: CASRTGDSQPQHF. The CDR3 DNA reads TGTGCCAGCAGGACCGGGGACAGCCAGCCCCAGCATTTT.

This clone was counted only a few times. The chain has TRBV5-6 and TRBJ2-7, with D perhaps TRBD1 (6 bases). Trimming took off 3 bases at V and 4 bases at J, with 11 bases between the two ends. CDR1 and CDR2 (germline): SGHDT, YYEEEE. The CDR3 consists of 13 residues. The CDR3, as DNA: TGTGCCAGCAGCTCCGGGACACAATACGAGCAGTACTTC. This gives the protein CASSSGTQYEQYF.

This rearrangement joins TRBV9 to TRBJ1-5, with a possible D match to TRBD1 (6 bases). V was trimmed by 3 bases and J by 1 base, leaving 11 bases between them. Germline assignment: CDR1 SGDLS and CDR2 YYNGEE. The length of the CDR3 is 15 residues. CDR3 in amino acids: CASSGEGGSNQPQHF. The CDR3 nucleotides read TGTGCCAGCAGCGGGGAGGGGGGAAGCAATCAGCCCCAGCATTTT.

This chain uses TRBV4-3 with TRBJ1-1; 7 nucleotides line up with TRBD1. This CDR3 comprises 16 residues. V shed 0 bases and J 5 bases; nucleotides not matched to a gene: 9. Germline V CDR1 and CDR2: LGHNA, YSLEER. CDR3 region: CASSQDSFLRGTEAFF. The CDR3 DNA reads TGCGCCAGCAGCCAAGATTCCTTCCTCAGGGGGACTGAAGCTTTCTTT.

This clone was detected once. J is TRBJ2-3 and V is TRBV15; 9 nucleotides agree with TRBD2. CDR1 and CDR2 from the germline V gene are LNHNV and YYDKDF (reference sequence). Unmatched junction bases numbered 6, after V lost 0 bases and J lost 5 bases. CDR3 length: 16 residues. CDR3 DNA sequence: TGTGCCACCAGCAGAGATGCGCGGGGGGGCATAGATACGCAGTATTTT. It encodes CATSRDARGGIDTQYF.

The J gene is TRBJ1-1, the V gene TRBV27, with D possibly matching TRBD1 (6 bases). Germline lookup yields CDR1 MNHEY and CDR2 SMNVEV (reference sequence). The CDR3 spans 13 residues. The ends were cut back, 8 bases at V and 3 bases at J, with 13 bases in the middle. DNA of the CDR3: TGTGCCAGCGGCGACAGGTTATACACTGAAGCTTTCTTT. Translating gives CASGDRLYTEAFF.

This clone appeared a few times. CDR3 residues: CASSFGGYDEQYF. CDR3 DNA: TGTGCCAGCAGCTTTGGGGGCTACGACGAGCAGTACTTC. V and J are TRBV11-2 and TRBJ2-7; D may be TRBD1 (6 bases). With 3 bases removed from V and 5 bases from J, the gap between germline ends came to 11 bases. Looked up from germline, CDR1 is SGHAT and CDR2 is FQNNGV. The CDR3 extends over 13 amino acids.

This clone was counted a single time. The V gene is TRBV12-3 or TRBV12-4, the J gene TRBJ1-1; D gene unclear. The CDR3 is 12 amino acids. Trimming stripped 6 bases from V and 4 bases from J, with 9 bases between. CDR3 DNA sequence: TGTGCCAGCAGCCCTCTACGCACTGAAGCTTTCTTT. Protein: CASSPLRTEAFF.

The rearrangement uses TRBV29-1 and TRBJ2-1; D might be TRBD1 (6 bases). The CDR3 has 15 amino acids. From germline, CDR1 is SQVTM and CDR2 ANQGSEA. Trimming left V 3 bases short and J 0 bases short, with 12 bases between. CDR3 sequence reads: CSVDTGQSSYNEQFF. The DNA of the CDR3 is TGCAGCGTTGATACCGGACAGAGCTCCTACAATGAGCAGTTCTTC.

The V gene is TRBV30, the J gene TRBJ2-7; TRBD2 is a possible D gene (6 bases). The germline gives CDR1 GTSNPN, CDR2 SVGIG (reference sequence). V lost 5 bases to trimming and J lost 6 bases, with 20 bases between them. CDR3 size: 14 residues. The CDR3 here is CAWGMTGGWGEQYF. CDR3 bases: TGTGCCTGGGGTATGACTGGGGGGTGGGGCGAGCAGTACTTC.

The chain is built from TRBV19 and TRBJ2-3; TRBD2 matches 8 bases. This CDR3 contains 14 residues. CDR1 is LNHDA, CDR2 SQIVND, per germline (reference sequence). V lost 5 bases, J lost 1 base, and 2 bases stayed unmatched. DNA for the CDR3: TGTGCCAGTAGTGATAGCGGGGGCACAGATACGCAGTATTTT. It translates to CASSDSGGTDTQYF.

The J gene is TRBJ2-1, the V gene TRBV6-5; D unclear. Germline V gene lookup returns CDR1 MNHEY and CDR2 SVGAGI. There are 13 residues in the CDR3. V was shortened by 2 bases and J by 4 bases, with 6 bases between the two germline ends. CDR3 sequence: CASSYLPYNEQFF. CDR3 DNA sequence: TGTGCCAGCAGTTACCTCCCGTACAATGAGCAGTTCTTC.

The CDR3 sequence is CAISDLRLLSAYNEQFF. In nucleotides, the CDR3 is TGTGCCATCAGTGATCTTAGACTCCTTTCTGCCTACAATGAGCAGTTCTTC. This chain connects TRBV10-3 to TRBJ2-1; D gene unclear. The CDR3 sequence is 17 residues long. V was cut by 3 bases and J by 2 bases, with 17 bases left in between. Germline CDR1 is ENHRY and CDR2 is SYGVKD.

The chain is built from TRBV7-8 and TRBJ1-2; weak D call: TRBD1 (6 bases). Trimming stripped 5 bases from V and 8 bases from J, with 15 bases between. The CDR3 runs 13 residues. The V gene's germline CDR1 is SGHVS and CDR2 FQNEAQ. The DNA for the CDR3 is TGTGCCAGCAGCGGTATAGGGGGGGGAGGCTACACCTTC. It encodes CASSGIGGGGYTF.

J is TRBJ1-5 and V is TRBV19, with TRBD1 identical over 7 bases. The CDR3 contains 14 residues. Germline assignment: CDR1 LNHDA and CDR2 SQIVND (reference sequence). V shed 4 bases and J 4 bases; nucleotides not matched to a gene: 4. CDR3 sequence: CASSRQGANQPQHF. In DNA, the CDR3 is TGTGCCAGTAGTAGACAGGGAGCGAATCAGCCCCAGCATTTT. The full variable domain, with the rest looked up from reference TRBV19 and TRBJ1-5, is DGGITQSPKYLFRKEGQNVTLSCEQNLNHDAMYWYRQDPGQGLRLIYYSQIVNDFQKGDIAEGYSVSREKKESFPLTVTSAQKNPTAFYLCASSRQGANQPQHFGDGTRLSIL.